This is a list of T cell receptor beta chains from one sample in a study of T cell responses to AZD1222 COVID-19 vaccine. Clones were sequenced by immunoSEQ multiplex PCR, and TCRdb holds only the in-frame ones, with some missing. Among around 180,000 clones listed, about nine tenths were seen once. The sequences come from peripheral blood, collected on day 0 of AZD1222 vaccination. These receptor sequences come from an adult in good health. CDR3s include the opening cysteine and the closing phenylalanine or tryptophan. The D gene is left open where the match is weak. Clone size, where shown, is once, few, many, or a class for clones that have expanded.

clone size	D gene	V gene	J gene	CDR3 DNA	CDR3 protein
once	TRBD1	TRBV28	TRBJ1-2	TGTGCCAGCAGTTTAGGGGGACAGGGTAGTGGCTACACCTTC	CASSLGGQGSGYTF
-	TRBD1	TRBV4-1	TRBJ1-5	TGCGCCAGCAGCCAAGACATGGGACAGGGAACGGAGCCCCAGCATTTT	CASSQDMGQGTEPQHF
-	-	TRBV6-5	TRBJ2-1	TGTGCCAGCAGTTACTCCCCGATTAGATACAATGAGCAGTTCTTC	CASSYSPIRYNEQFF
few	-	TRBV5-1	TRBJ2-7	TGCGCCAGCAGCTTGGACTCCGTCTCCTACGAGCAGTACTTC	CASSLDSVSYEQYF
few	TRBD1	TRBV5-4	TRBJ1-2	TGTGCCAGCAGCTGGACAGGGGGCTATGGCTACACCTTC	CASSWTGGYGYTF
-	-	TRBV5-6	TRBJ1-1	TGTGCCAGCAGCACCCTTCTCCCCCCACGCACTGAAGCTTTCTTT	CASSTLLPPRTEAFF
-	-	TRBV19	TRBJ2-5	TGTGCCAGTAGTAGTCCTTTACAAGAGACCCAGTACTTC	CASSSPLQETQYF
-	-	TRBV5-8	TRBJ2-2	TGTGCCAGCAGCCGCCGGGTGAACACCGGGGAGCTGTTTTTT	CASSRRVNTGELFF
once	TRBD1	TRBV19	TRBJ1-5	TGTGCCAGCAGAGACAGGGGGGCCAATCAGCCCCAGCATTTT	CASRDRGANQPQHF
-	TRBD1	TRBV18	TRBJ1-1	TGTGCCAGCTCACCACCAGACAGGGGAGGGCGAGCTTTCTTT	CASSPPDRGGRAFF
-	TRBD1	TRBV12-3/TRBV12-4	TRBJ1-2	TGTGCCAGCAGTCGGACAGGGAGCTATGGCTACACCTTC	CASSRTGSYGYTF
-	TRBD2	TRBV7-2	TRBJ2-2	TGTGCCAGCAGCTGGATAGGGGTAGCGGGGGGGCCGGGCACCGGGGAGCTGTTTTTT	CASSWIGVAGGPGTGELFF
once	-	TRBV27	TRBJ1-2	TGTGCCAGCAGTTTTGGGGCAGGGCTAGGTGGCTACACCTTC	CASSFGAGLGGYTF
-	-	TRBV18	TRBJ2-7	TGTGCCAGCTCACCACCACAGACATCCTACGAGCAGTACTTC	CASSPPQTSYEQYF
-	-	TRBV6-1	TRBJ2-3	TGTGCCAGCAGTGAACCCCCTCCTCCCCCCATACCCCCGACGCAGTATTTT	CASSEPPPPPIPPTQYF
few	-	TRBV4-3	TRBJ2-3	TGCGCCAGCAGCCATAACTTTCCAGATACGCAGTATTTT	CASSHNFPDTQYF
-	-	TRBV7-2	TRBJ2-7	TGTGCCAGCAGCTCCTCTCACCCGGGGTGGGGCGAGCAGTACTTC	CASSSSHPGWGEQYF
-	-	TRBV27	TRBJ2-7	TGTGCCAGCAGTTTTCGTTGGAAGGGAATGGAGCAGTACTTC	CASSFRWKGMEQYF
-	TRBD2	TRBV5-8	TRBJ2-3	TGTGCCAGCAGCTGGGCCGGGACTAGCGGGGGTGGGCAGTATTTT	CASSWAGTSGGGQYF
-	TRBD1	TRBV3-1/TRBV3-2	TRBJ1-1	TGTGCCACCCAACCCAACCCGGGGGCAGGGGGCCGGACTGAAGCTTTCTTT	CATQPNPGAGGRTEAFF
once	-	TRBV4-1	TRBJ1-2	TGCGCCAGCAGCCCGTCAGGGGCTAACTATGGCTACACCTTC	CASSPSGANYGYTF
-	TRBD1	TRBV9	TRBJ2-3	TGTGCCAGCAGCGAGACAGGGGGCGGCACAGATACGCAGTATTTT	CASSETGGGTDTQYF
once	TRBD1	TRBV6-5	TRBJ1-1	TGTGCCAGCAGTTACTCCACAGGGGGCGTTACTGAAGCTTTCTTT	CASSYSTGGVTEAFF
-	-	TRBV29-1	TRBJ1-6	TGCAGCGTTGGAGTAGGTTATAATTCACCCCTCCACTTT	CSVGVGYNSPLHF
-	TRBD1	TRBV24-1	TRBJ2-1	TGTGCCACCAGTGATTTTATTGGGACAGAAAGTATGTTCTTC	CATSDFIGTESMFF
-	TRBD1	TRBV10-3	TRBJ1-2	TGTGCCATCAGTGAGTCGACGCAGGGGGTGTTCGGCTACACCTTC	CAISESTQGVFGYTF
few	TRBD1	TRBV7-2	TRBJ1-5	TGTGCCAGCAGCTTAAATCCGGGACAGGGGTGGGGCAATCAGCCCCAGCATTTT	CASSLNPGQGWGNQPQHF
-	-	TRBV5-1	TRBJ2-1	TGCGCCAGCCGGGGGGCCGGGGAAAATGAGCAGTTCTTC	CASRGAGENEQFF
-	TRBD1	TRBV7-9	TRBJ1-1	TGTGCCAGCAGCCTCCAGGGGGTTGAAGCTTTCTTT	CASSLQGVEAFF
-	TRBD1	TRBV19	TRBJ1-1	TGTGCCAGTAGTATGCCACCCGGGGACAGGAGGGTTTCGAACACTGAAGCTTTCTTT	CASSMPPGDRRVSNTEAFF
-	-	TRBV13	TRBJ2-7	TGTGCCAGCAGCTTAGGGCGGGCTACCTACGAGCAGTACTTC	CASSLGRATYEQYF
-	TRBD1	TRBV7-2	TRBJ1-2	TGTGCCAGCAGCCTACGACAGGGCCTAACCTATGGCTACACCTTC	CASSLRQGLTYGYTF
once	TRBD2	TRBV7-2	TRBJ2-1	TGTGCCAGCAGCTTAGTCCCGGGGGGGCGGAATGAGCAGTTCTTC	CASSLVPGGRNEQFF
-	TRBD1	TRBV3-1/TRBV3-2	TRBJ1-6	TGTGCCAGCAGCCCATACGACAGGGATAATTCACCCCTCCACTTT	CASSPYDRDNSPLHF
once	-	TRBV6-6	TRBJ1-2	TGTGCCAGCAGTCCACGGGGCGTTAGCTATGGCTACACCTTC	CASSPRGVSYGYTF
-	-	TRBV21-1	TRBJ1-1	TGTGCCAGACCTGAAGCTTTCTTT	CARPEAFF
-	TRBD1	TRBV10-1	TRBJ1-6	TGCGCCAGCAGGTACAGGGGTAGGGATAATTCACCCCTCCACTTT	CASRYRGRDNSPLHF
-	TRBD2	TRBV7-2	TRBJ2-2	TGTGCCAGCAGCCATAGCGGGGGCACCGGGGAGCTGTTTTTT	CASSHSGGTGELFF
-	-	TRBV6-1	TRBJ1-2	TGTGCCAGCAGTGATCGGGGGGTCGGTAACTATGGCTACACCTTC	CASSDRGVGNYGYTF
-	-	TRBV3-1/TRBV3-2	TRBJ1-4	TGTGCCAGCAGCCGATCGACGGGTGAAAAACTGTTTTTT	CASSRSTGEKLFF
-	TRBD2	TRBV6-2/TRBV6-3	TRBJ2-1	TGTGCCAGCAGTTCACTAGCGGGGTCATTAAAAGGAGGTGAGCAGTTCTTC	CASSSLAGSLKGGEQFF
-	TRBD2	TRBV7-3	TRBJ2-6	TGTGCCAGCAGCAGCCGCGGGGGGGCTGGGGCCAACGTCCTGACTTTC	CASSSRGGAGANVLTF
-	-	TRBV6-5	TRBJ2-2	TGTGCCAGCAGTCTGGGACCGAACACCGGGGAGCTGTTTTTT	CASSLGPNTGELFF
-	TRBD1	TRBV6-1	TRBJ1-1	TGTGCCAGCAGTGAATATACAGGGGTAACTGAAGCTTTCTTT	CASSEYTGVTEAFF
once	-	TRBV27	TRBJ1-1	TGTGCCAGCAGTTCCTACAGTGACACTGAAGCTTTCTTT	CASSSYSDTEAFF
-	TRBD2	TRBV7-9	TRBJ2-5	TGTGCCAGCAGCTACCGGGTGCGGGAGGGGGACTGGGAGACCCAGTACTTC	CASSYRVREGDWETQYF
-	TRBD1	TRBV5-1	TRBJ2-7	TGCGCCAGCAGCTTGGTTGGGACAGGGCCCTACGAGCAGTACTTC	CASSLVGTGPYEQYF